This T cell receptor (beta chain) was captured in a study of Ad26.COV2.S vaccination and SARS-CoV-2 variants. Study results and limitations: Responses of spike-specific T cells (both CD8+ and CD4+) reportedly showed substantial breadth after vaccination.

With regard to this clone: The antigen remains undetermined.

The treatment is: 15 to 20 received Ad26.COV2.S at low or high dose, single or two shots; about 5 received placebo; per-sample allocation not given. Day 63 following the first vaccine or placebo injection was when the samples were taken. Assay used: immunoSEQ multiplex PCR; TCRdb lists only in-frame clones, some missing. The sample holds about 350,000 clones, roughly 89% seen once. This CDR3 region has 13 residues. From germline, CDR1 is SGHRS and CDR2 YFSETQ. Trimming stripped 7 bases from V and 5 bases from J, with 15 bases between. The specimen was peripheral blood, collected in a trial of Ad26.COV2.S vaccine versus placebo. V gene TRBV5-1 combines with J gene TRBJ2-5; D might be TRBD2 (6 bases). The TCR was taken from a person aged 18-65 years who received the Ad26.COV2.S COVID-19 vaccine or a placebo. CDR3 nucleotide sequence: TGCGCCAGCGGCCGTTTTGGGGGGGAGACCCAGTACTTC. Residues: CASGRFGGETQYF.